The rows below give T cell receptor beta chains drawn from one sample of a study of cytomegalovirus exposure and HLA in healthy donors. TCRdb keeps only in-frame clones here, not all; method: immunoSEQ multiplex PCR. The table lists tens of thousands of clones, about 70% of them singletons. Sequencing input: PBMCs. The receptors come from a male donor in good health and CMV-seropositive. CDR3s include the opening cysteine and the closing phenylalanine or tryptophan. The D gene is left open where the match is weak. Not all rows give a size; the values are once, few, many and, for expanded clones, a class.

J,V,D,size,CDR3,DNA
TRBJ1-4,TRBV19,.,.,CASSRGVSQNEKLFF,TGTGCCAGTAGTCGGGGGGTCAGCCAGAATGAAAAACTGTTTTTT
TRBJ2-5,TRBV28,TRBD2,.,CASSYKPGLAGGHQETQYF,TGTGCCAGCAGCTATAAACCGGGACTAGCGGGGGGGCATCAGGAGACCCAGTACTTC
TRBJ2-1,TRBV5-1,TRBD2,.,CASSSGLAGGGQFF,TGCGCCAGCAGCTCCGGACTAGCGGGAGGGGGGCAGTTCTTC
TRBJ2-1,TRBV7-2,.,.,CASSPNAAYLSYNEQFF,TGTGCCAGCAGCCCAAACGCGGCGTATCTCTCCTACAATGAGCAGTTCTTC
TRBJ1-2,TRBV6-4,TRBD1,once,CASSRDRSNYGYTF,TGTGCCAGCAGCCGGGACAGGTCAAACTATGGCTACACCTTC
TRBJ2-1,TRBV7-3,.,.,CASSLMDRNNEQFF,TGTGCCAGCAGCTTAATGGACAGAAACAATGAGCAGTTCTTC
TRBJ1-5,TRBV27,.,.,CASKGGDRQPQHF,TGTGCCAGCAAGGGGGGGGACCGTCAGCCCCAGCATTTT
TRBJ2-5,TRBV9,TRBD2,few,CASSRTSGDQTQYF,TGTGCCAGCAGTCGGACTAGCGGGGACCAGACCCAGTACTTC
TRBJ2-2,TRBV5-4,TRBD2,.,CASSGAPGLANTGELFF,TGTGCCAGCAGCGGAGCCCCGGGACTAGCGAACACCGGGGAGCTGTTTTTT
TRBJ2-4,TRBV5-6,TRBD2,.,CASSSLTLAGKSKNIQYF,TGTGCCAGCAGTTCCCTTACACTAGCGGGAAAATCCAAAAACATTCAGTACTTC
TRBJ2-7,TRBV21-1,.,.,CASTKIGSSGRFSYEQYF,TGTGCCAGCACCAAGATCGGAAGTAGCGGGAGGTTCTCCTACGAGCAGTACTTC
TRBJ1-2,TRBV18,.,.,CASSPAGTHYGYTF,TGTGCCAGCTCACCAGCAGGGACTCACTATGGCTACACCTTC
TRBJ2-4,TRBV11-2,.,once,CASSLDLQPRGLNIQYF,TGTGCCAGCAGCTTAGATCTTCAGCCAAGGGGCCTAAACATTCAGTACTTC
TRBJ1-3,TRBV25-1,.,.,CANSAIGAIYF,TGTGCCAACAGTGCTATCGGAGCCATATATTTT
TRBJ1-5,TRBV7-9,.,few,CASSLAAGSNQPQHF,TGTGCCAGCAGCTTAGCGGCAGGGAGCAATCAGCCCCAGCATTTT
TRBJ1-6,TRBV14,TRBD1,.,CASSGQGVSPLHF,TGTGCCAGCAGCGGGCAGGGGGTATCACCCCTCCACTTT
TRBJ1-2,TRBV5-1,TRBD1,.,CASSLTGGVSYGYTF,TGCGCCAGCAGCCTTACAGGGGGCGTCAGCTATGGCTACACCTTC
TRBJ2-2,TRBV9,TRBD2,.,CASSGGTSGVGGELFF,TGTGCCAGCAGCGGCGGGACTAGCGGGGTCGGTGGGGAGCTGTTTTTT
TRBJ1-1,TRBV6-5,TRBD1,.,CASNPGQGRTEAFF,TGTGCCAGCAACCCCGGACAGGGGCGGACTGAAGCTTTCTTT
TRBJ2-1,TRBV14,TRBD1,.,CASSQVGWFGTGNWNEQFF,TGTGCCAGCAGCCAAGTTGGGTGGTTCGGGACAGGGAATTGGAATGAGCAGTTCTTC
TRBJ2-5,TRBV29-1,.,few,CSVEGGPRAPETQYF,TGCAGCGTTGAGGGGGGACCCCGGGCCCCAGAGACCCAGTACTTC
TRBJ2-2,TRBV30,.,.,CAWSVPEEVTGELFF,TGTGCCTGGAGTGTACCGGAGGAGGTGACCGGGGAGCTGTTTTTT
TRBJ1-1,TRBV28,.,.,CASSLVHRPEAFF,TGTGCCAGCAGTTTAGTTCACAGGCCTGAAGCTTTCTTT
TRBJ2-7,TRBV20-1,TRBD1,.,CSASQGSEQYF,TGCAGTGCGTCACAGGGGAGCGAGCAGTACTTC
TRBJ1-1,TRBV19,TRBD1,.,CASSEIRGLGTEAFF,TGTGCCAGTAGCGAAATCAGGGGGTTAGGCACTGAAGCTTTCTTT
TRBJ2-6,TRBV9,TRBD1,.,CASSGTGNSGANVLTF,TGTGCCAGCAGTGGGACAGGGAACTCTGGGGCCAACGTCCTGACTTTC
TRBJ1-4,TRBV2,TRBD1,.,CASSIPGQIKLFF,TGTGCCAGCAGCATACCGGGACAGATAAAACTGTTTTTT
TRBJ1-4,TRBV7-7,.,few,CASSLGQTTNEKLFF,TGTGCCAGCAGCCTAGGACAGACAACTAATGAAAAACTGTTTTTT
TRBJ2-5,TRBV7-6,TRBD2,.,CASVSGGFQETQYF,TGTGCCAGCGTCTCGGGGGGGTTTCAAGAGACCCAGTACTTC
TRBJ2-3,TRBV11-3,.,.,CASSFSPASMDTQYF,TGTGCCAGCAGCTTTAGCCCAGCCTCGATGGATACGCAGTATTTT
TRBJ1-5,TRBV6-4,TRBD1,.,CASSPGQGPNQPQHF,TGTGCCAGCAGCCCTGGACAGGGGCCGAATCAGCCCCAGCATTTT
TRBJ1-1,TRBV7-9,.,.,CASSLNQGNTEAFF,TGTGCCAGCAGCCTAAATCAGGGTAACACTGAAGCTTTCTTT
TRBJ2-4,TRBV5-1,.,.,CASSPSLAKNIQYF,TGCGCCAGCAGCCCGTCCTTAGCCAAAAACATTCAGTACTTC
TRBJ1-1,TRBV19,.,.,CASSMNRNTEAFF,TGTGCCAGTAGTATGAACAGGAACACTGAAGCTTTCTTT
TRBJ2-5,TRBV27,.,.,CASSSAGRWETQYF,TGTGCCAGCAGTTCGGCAGGGCGATGGGAGACCCAGTACTTC
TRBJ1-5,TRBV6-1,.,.,CASSATDTLRNQPQHF,TGTGCCAGCAGTGCAACGGACACCCTTCGGAATCAGCCCCAGCATTTT
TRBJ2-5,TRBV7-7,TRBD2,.,CASSPRTSALEGVIGAQYF,TGTGCCAGCAGCCCCCGGACTAGCGCACTCGAGGGAGTTATCGGGGCCCAGTACTTC
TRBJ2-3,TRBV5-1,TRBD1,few,CASSPGQGAQDTQYF,TGCGCCAGCAGCCCGGGACAGGGGGCGCAAGATACGCAGTATTTT
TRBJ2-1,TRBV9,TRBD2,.,CASSVELRGGRDEQFF,TGTGCCAGCAGCGTAGAACTGCGGGGGGGCCGCGATGAGCAGTTCTTC
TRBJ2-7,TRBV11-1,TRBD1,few,CASSLTGQGLFYEQYF,TGTGCCAGCAGCTTAACGGGACAGGGCCTATTCTACGAGCAGTACTTC
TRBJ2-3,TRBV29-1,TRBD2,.,CSVDPGTSGTYTQYF,TGCAGCGTAGACCCCGGGACTAGCGGAACTTATACGCAGTATTTT
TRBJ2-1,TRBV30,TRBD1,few,CAWDRGSSYNEQFF,TGTGCCTGGGACAGGGGATCCTCCTACAATGAGCAGTTCTTC
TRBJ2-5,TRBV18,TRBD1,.,CASSPNRGETQYF,TGTGCCAGCTCACCAAACAGGGGAGAGACCCAGTACTTC
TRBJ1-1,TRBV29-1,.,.,CSVHSRQSNTEAFF,TGCAGCGTCCACAGCCGACAGTCGAACACTGAAGCTTTCTTT
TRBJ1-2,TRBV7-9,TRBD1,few,CASSTTGVGNYGYTF,TGTGCCAGCAGCACCACAGGGGTCGGAAACTATGGCTACACCTTC
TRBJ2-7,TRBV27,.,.,CASRGAHEQYF,TGTGCCAGCAGGGGGGCCCACGAGCAGTACTTC
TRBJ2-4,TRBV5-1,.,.,CASSLAETPGNIQYF,TGCGCCAGCAGCTTGGCCGAAACCCCAGGGAACATTCAGTACTTC
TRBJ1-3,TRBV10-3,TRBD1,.,CAIGRSGGAGNTIYF,TGTGCCATCGGACGTTCAGGGGGCGCTGGAAACACCATATATTTT
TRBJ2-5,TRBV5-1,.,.,CASNPGLGETQYF,TGCGCCAGCAATCCAGGGTTGGGAGAGACCCAGTACTTC
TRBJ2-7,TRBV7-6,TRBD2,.,CASSLGRGGAVSEQYF,TGTGCCAGCAGCTTAGGACGCGGGGGGGCGGTATCCGAGCAGTACTTC
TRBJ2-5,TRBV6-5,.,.,CASSVNSETQYF,TGTGCCAGCAGTGTCAACTCGGAGACCCAGTACTTC
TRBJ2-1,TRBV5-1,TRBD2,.,CASSLPSGGFYNEQFF,TGCGCCAGCAGCTTGCCTAGCGGGGGGTTCTACAATGAGCAGTTCTTC
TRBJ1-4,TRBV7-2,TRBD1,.,CASSLAGTGEKLFF,TGTGCCAGCAGCTTAGCAGGGACAGGTGAAAAACTGTTTTTT
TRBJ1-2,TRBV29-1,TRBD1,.,CSVAGQGAGYTF,TGCAGCGTTGCGGGACAGGGCGCCGGCTACACCTTC